This T cell receptor beta chain was obtained from a study of cytomegalovirus exposure and HLA in healthy donors. Overall study findings and caveats: Rare TCR sequences dominated, though some public TCRs recurred in many donors.

PCR used 60 Vbeta primers and 13 Jbeta primers. Sequencing was performed with immunoSEQ multiplex PCR; in TCRdb, only in-frame clones are kept and a portion is missing. Among about 110,000 clones listed, approximately 83% were seen once. Notes on this clone: Its antigen remains unidentified.

All donors participated as healthy donors of bone marrow. J gave up 3 bases and V 8 bases, and 9 bases lay outside the gene matches. The length of the CDR3 is 14 residues. CDR1 is MNHNS, CDR2 SASEGT, per germline. This clonotype was sampled from a man aged 35 to 55 in good health and CMV-seronegative. The V gene is TRBV6-1, the J gene TRBJ2-5; TRBD1 matches at 7 bases. The specimen sequenced was PBMCs. CDR3 loop: CASAKLGQKETQYF. The CDR3 coding sequence is TGTGCCAGCGCCAAATTGGGACAGAAAGAGACCCAGTACTTC.